A single sample gave rise to the 14 T cell receptor beta chains below, sequenced in a study of preoperative IRX-2 immunotherapy in early breast cancer. The repertoire was sequenced with immunoSEQ multiplex PCR; TCRdb's copy has only in-frame clones and lacks some. The sample has approximately 11,000 clones; roughly 80% are singletons. Treatment defined: preoperative locoregional IRX-2 cytokine immunotherapy. Sequenced material: lymph node tissue, taken before IRX-2 immunotherapy. These receptors were taken from a human donor with breast cancer.

The chain couples TRBV28 to TRBJ2-7; TRBD1 agrees at 8 bases. V was clipped by 5 bases and J by 5 bases; unmatched bases: 8. The CDR3 spans 14 residues. The germline V gene has CDR1 MDHEN and CDR2 SYDVKM. The CDR3 protein is CASSRQGIRHEQYF. The CDR3, as DNA: TGTGCCAGCAGTCGACAGGGGATTAGGCACGAGCAGTACTTC.

The genes are TRBV6-8 and TRBJ2-7; possibly TRBD2 for D (7 bases). Germline V gene data show CDR1 as MNHGY and CDR2 as SAAAGT. This CDR3 comprises 16 residues. Trimming removed 4 bases from V and 0 bases from J, with 16 bases in between. CDR3 nucleotide sequence: TGTGCCAGCAGTTTTCCGGGACGGGGGGCCTCCTACGAGCAGTACTTC. Protein product: CASSFPGRGASYEQYF.

This clone was seen only once. V is TRBV18 and J is TRBJ2-3; 10 bases agree with TRBD1. Germline V gene sequence: CDR1 KGHSH, CDR2 LQKENI. The CDR3 loop spans 14 amino acids. V was clipped by 3 bases and J by 6 bases; unmatched bases: 3. CDR3 nucleotides: TGTGCCAGCTCACCGGGACAGGGGCCTGATACGCAGTATTTT. Protein sequence: CASSPGQGPDTQYF.

The rearrangement links TRBV6-8 to TRBJ1-2; D possibly corresponds to TRBD1 (6 bases). V lost 6 bases and J lost 8, with 16 bases in between. The V gene's germline CDR1 is MNHGY and CDR2 SAAAGT. The CDR3 loop spans 13 amino acids. CDR3 residues: CASRATGFSGYTF. The CDR3 DNA reads as TGTGCCAGCAGGGCTACAGGGTTCAGCGGCTACACCTTC.

About this clone: The junction and the germline gene differ at one end; a read error may be behind it. The chain combines TRBV6-7 with TRBJ2-5; D remains ambiguous. TRBV6-7 is identified as an open reading frame with a role that is uncertain. The CDR3 has 11 residues. The CDR3 nucleotides read TGTGCCACCAGTGATGTGGAGACCCAGTACTTC. Amino acid sequence: CATSDVETQYF.

The V call is TRBV6-8, the J call TRBJ1-1; 7 bases align to TRBD1. After removal of 4 bases from V and 4 bases from J, the junction contained 6 bases not matched to a gene. Germline lookup yields CDR1 MNHGY and CDR2 SAAAGT. The CDR3 is made up of 14 amino acids. The CDR3: CASSSPTGVTEAFF. The CDR3 DNA sequence: TGTGCCAGCAGTTCCCCAACAGGGGTCACTGAAGCTTTCTTT.

On this clone itself: The junction departs from germline at one end; a sequencing error may be responsible. J is TRBJ2-5 and V is TRBV18; TRBD1 agrees at 11 bases. There are 15 residues in the CDR3. Germline V gives CDR1 KGHSH, CDR2 LQKENI. CDR3 bases: TGTGCTAGCTCACCACCTGGGACAGGGGGAGAGACCCAGTACTTC. This sequence encodes CASSPPGTGGETQYF.

The chain uses TRBV6-8 and TRBJ2-7, with TRBD1 matching 10 bases. CDR3 length: 14 amino acids. Germline V lookup: CDR1 MNHGY, CDR2 SAAAGT. V shed 6 bases, J shed 4 bases, and the junction held 6 bases outside the gene matches. For the CDR3, the DNA is TGTGCCAGCAGGGGAGGACAGGGGGGGTACGAGCAGTACTTC. As protein: CASRGGQGGYEQYF.

The chain employs TRBV6-8 and TRBJ2-5; 7 positions agree with TRBD1. Trimming cost V 5 bases and J 2 bases; bases outside gene matches: 11. The V gene's germline CDR1 is MNHGY and CDR2 SAAAGT. The CDR3 consists of 16 residues. The DNA for the CDR3 is TGTGCCAGCAGTCAATTACAGGGGACCCGACAAGAGACCCAGTACTTC. Translation: CASSQLQGTRQETQYF.

The chain joins TRBV19 to TRBJ1-1; D is unresolved. This CDR3 region has 13 residues. The ends were cut back, 5 bases at V and 0 bases at J, with 7 bases in the middle. The germline gives CDR1 LNHDA, CDR2 SQIVND (reference sequence). In nucleotides, the CDR3 is TGTGCCAGTAGTGACACCCTGAACACTGAAGCTTTCTTT. It yields the protein CASSDTLNTEAFF.

The chain carries TRBV6-8 and TRBJ2-1; 10 positions agree with TRBD1. CDR1 and CDR2 (germline): MNHGY, SAAAGT. The CDR3 runs 14 residues. Trimming took 10 bases from V and 7 from J; bases not matched to a gene: 10. CDR3 coding DNA: TGTGCCATCAATCGACAGGGGGCTGTTAATGAGCAGTTCTTC. Its translation: CAINRQGAVNEQFF.

The genes are TRBV6-8 and TRBJ1-1; D is unresolved. The CDR3 runs to 14 residues. Trimming removed 0 bases at V and 2 bases at J, with 7 bases between. Per germline, CDR1 MNHGY and CDR2 SAAAGT. The CDR3 here is CASSYSELNTEAFF. CDR3 sequence (DNA): TGTGCCAGCAGTTACTCAGAGCTAAACACTGAAGCTTTCTTT.

This chain joins TRBV11-3 and TRBJ2-3; D gene unclear. The CDR3 consists of 17 residues. Germline lookup yields CDR1 SGHNT and CDR2 YENEEA. The V and J ends lost 0 bases and 1 base respectively, with 14 bases between them. CDR3 loop: CASSLDLVGSGTDTQYF. In DNA form, the CDR3 reads TGTGCCAGCAGCTTAGATTTAGTGGGCAGTGGCACAGATACGCAGTATTTT.

The rearrangement joins TRBV7-1 to TRBJ2-3; TRBD1 matches 10 bases. TRBV7-1 is identified as an open reading frame with a role that is uncertain. CDR3 size: 16 residues. V dropped 4 bases and J dropped 2; count of bases not matched to a gene: 6. The CDR3 region has the DNA TGTGCCAGCAGCTTAATGGGACAGGGGTCCACAGATACGCAGTATTTT. Translation: CASSLMGQGSTDTQYF.